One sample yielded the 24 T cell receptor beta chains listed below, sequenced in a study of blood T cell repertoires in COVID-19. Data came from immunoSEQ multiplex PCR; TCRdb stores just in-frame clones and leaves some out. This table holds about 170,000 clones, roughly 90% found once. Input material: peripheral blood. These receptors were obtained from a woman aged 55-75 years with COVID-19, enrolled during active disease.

The CDR3 nucleotides read TGCGCCAGCAGCTCGGGACAGGGGGCCGGGGAGCAGTACTTC. It encodes CASSSGQGAGEQYF. V is TRBV5-1 and J is TRBJ2-7; TRBD1 aligns across 12 bases. There are 14 residues in the CDR3. The V segment lost 3 bases and the J segment 7 bases; nucleotides outside the gene matches: 5. CDR1 SGHRS and CDR2 YFSETQ come from the germline V gene.

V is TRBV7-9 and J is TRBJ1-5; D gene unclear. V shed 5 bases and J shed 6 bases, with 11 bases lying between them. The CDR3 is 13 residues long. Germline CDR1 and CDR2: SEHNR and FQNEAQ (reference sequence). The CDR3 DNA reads TGTGCCAGCAGCCAGGCGGGATCTCAGCCCCAGCATTTT. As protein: CASSQAGSQPQHF.

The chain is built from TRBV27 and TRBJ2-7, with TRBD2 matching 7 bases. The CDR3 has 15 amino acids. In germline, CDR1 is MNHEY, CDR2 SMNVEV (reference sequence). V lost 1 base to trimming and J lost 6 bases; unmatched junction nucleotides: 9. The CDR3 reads CASSLWEGGHGEQYF. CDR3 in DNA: TGTGCCAGCAGTTTATGGGAGGGCGGGCACGGCGAGCAGTACTTC.

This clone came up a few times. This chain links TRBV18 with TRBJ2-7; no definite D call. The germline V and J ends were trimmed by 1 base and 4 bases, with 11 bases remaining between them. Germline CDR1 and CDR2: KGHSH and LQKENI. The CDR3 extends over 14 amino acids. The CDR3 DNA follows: TGTGCCAGCTCACCACAGGCCAAAGCGTACGAGCAGTACTTC. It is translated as CASSPQAKAYEQYF.

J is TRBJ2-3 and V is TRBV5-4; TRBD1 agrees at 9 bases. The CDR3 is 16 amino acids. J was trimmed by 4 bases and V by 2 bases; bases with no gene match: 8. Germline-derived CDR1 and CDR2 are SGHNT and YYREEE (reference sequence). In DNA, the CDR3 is TGTGCCAGCAGCTTACCGACAGGGGGTATGGCAGATACGCAGTATTTT. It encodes CASSLPTGGMADTQYF.

The CDR3 is CASRGFRHSVYEQYF. The CDR3, as DNA: TGCGCCAGCAGGGGCTTCCGGCACAGTGTCTACGAGCAGTACTTC. This rearrangement joins TRBV10-1 to TRBJ2-7; D gene uncertain. CDR3 size: 15 residues. Germline lookup yields CDR1 WNHNN and CDR2 SYGVQD (reference sequence). Trimming stripped 6 bases from V and 3 bases from J, with 18 bases between.

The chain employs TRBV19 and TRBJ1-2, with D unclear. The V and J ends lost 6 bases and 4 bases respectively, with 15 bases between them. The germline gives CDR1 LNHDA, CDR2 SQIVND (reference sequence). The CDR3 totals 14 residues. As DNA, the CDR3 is TGTGCCAGTAGGCCTGAGGGAGGTTTCTATGGCTACACCTTC. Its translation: CASRPEGGFYGYTF. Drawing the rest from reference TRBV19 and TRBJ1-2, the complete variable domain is DGGITQSPKYLFRKEGQNVTLSCEQNLNHDAMYWYRQDPGQGLRLIYYSQIVNDFQKGDIAEGYSVSREKKESFPLTVTSAQKNPTAFYLCASRPEGGFYGYTFGSGTRLTVV.

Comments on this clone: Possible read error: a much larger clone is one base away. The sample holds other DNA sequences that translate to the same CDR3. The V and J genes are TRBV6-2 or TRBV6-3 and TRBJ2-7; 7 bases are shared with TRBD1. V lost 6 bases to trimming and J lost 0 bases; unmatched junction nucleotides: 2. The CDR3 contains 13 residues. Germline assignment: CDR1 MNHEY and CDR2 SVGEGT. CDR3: CASSWDSSYEQYF. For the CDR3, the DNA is TGTGCCAGCAGCTGGGACAGCTCCTACGAGCAGTACTTC.

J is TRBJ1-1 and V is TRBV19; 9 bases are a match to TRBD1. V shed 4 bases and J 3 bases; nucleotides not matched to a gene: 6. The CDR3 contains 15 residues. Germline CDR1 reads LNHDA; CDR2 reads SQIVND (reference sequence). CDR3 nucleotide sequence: TGTGCCAGTAGTACGCCGACAGGGGGGTACACTGAAGCTTTCTTT. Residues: CASSTPTGGYTEAFF. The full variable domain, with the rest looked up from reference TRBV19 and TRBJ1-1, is DGGITQSPKYLFRKEGQNVTLSCEQNLNHDAMYWYRQDPGQGLRLIYYSQIVNDFQKGDIAEGYSVSREKKESFPLTVTSAQKNPTAFYLCASSTPTGGYTEAFFGQGTRLTVV.

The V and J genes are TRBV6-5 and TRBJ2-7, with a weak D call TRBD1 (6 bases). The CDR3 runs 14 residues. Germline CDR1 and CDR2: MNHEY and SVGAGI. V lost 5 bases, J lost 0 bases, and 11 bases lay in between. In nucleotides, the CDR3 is TGTGCCAGCAGTCCTGGGACATTCTCCTACGAGCAGTACTTC. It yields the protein CASSPGTFSYEQYF.

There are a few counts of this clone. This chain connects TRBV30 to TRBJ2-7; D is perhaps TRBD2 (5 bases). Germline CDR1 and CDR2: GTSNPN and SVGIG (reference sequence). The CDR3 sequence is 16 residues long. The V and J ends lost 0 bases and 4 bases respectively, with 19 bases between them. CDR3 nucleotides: TGTGCCTGGAGTGTACGAGGTCGGGGTCATATGTACGAGCAGTACTTC. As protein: CAWSVRGRGHMYEQYF.

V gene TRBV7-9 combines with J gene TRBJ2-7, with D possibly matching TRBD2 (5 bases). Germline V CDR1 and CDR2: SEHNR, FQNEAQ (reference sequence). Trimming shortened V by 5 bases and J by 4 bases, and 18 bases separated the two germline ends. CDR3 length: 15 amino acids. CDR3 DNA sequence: TGTGCCAGCAGCCCAAACACCGGGGATCGGTACGAGCAGTACTTC. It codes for CASSPNTGDRYEQYF.

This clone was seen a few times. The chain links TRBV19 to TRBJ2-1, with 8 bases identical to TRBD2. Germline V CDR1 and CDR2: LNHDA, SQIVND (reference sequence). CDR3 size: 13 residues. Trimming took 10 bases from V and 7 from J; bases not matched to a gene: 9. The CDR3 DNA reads TGTGCCACCCTAGCGGGCCCTAGGAATGAGCAGTTCTTC. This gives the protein CATLAGPRNEQFF.

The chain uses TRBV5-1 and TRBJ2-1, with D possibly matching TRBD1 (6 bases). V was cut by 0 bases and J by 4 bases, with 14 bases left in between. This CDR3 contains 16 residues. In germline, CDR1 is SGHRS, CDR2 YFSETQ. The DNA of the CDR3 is TGCGCCAGCAGCTTGGTAACAGGGTCGGCATACAATGAGCAGTTCTTC. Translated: CASSLVTGSAYNEQFF.

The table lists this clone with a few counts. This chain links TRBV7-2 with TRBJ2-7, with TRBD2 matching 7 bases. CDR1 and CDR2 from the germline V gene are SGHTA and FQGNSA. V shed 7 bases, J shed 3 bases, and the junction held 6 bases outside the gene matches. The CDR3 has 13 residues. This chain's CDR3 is CASNKRDYYEQYF. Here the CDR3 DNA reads TGTGCCAGCAACAAACGGGACTACTACGAGCAGTACTTC.

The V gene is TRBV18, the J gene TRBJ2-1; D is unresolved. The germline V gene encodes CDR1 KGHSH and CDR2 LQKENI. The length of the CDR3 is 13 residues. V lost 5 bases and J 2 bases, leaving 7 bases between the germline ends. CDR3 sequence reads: CASSYDTYNEQFF. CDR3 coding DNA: TGTGCCAGCTCATACGACACCTACAATGAGCAGTTCTTC.

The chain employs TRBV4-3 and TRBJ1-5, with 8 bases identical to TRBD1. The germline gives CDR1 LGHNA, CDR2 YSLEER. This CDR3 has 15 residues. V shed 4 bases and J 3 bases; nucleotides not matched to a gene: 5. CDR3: CASSPRTGPNQPQHF. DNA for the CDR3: TGCGCCAGCAGCCCAAGGACAGGGCCCAATCAGCCCCAGCATTTT.

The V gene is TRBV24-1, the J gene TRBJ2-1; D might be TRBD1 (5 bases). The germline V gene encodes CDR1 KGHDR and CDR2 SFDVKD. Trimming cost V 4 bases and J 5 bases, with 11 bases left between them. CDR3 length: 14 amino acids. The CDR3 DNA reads TGTGCCACCAGTGACCCCCCAGGGAACAATGAGCAGTTCTTC. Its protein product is CATSDPPGNNEQFF.

The CDR3 here is CASSIPGLITDTQYF. CDR3 bases: TGTGCCAGCAGTATTCCGGGACTTATCACAGATACGCAGTATTTT. This chain joins TRBV28 and TRBJ2-3, with TRBD2 as a possible D gene (6 bases). Germline V gives CDR1 MDHEN, CDR2 SYDVKM. V lost 5 bases and J lost 2, with 14 bases in between. CDR3 length: 15 amino acids. Based on the CDR3 plus reference TRBV28 and TRBJ2-3, the full variable domain is DVKVTQSSRYLVKRTGEKVFLECVQDMDHENMFWYRQDPGLGLRLIYFSYDVKMKEKGDIPEGYSVSREKKERFSLILESASTNQTSMYLCASSIPGLITDTQYFGPGTRLTVL.

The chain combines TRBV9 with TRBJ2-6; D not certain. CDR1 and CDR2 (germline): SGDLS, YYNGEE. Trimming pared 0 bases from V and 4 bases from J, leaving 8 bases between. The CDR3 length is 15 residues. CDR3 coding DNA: TGTGCCAGCAGCGTAGTGGGCGCCGGGGCCAACGTCCTGACTTTC. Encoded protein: CASSVVGAGANVLTF.

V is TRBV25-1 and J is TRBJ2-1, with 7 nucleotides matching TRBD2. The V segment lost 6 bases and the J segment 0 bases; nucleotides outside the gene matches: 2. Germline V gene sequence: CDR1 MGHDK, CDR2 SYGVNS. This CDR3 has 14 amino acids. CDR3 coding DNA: TGTGCCAGCAGGGGGGAGGGCTCCTACAATGAGCAGTTCTTC. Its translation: CASRGEGSYNEQFF.

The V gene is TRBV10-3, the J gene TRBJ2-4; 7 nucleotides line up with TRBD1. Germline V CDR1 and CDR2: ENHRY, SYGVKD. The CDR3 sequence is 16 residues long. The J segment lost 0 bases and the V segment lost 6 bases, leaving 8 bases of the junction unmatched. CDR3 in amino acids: CAIRRDGTAAKNIQYF. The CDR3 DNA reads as TGTGCCATCAGGCGCGACGGGACAGCAGCCAAAAACATTCAGTACTTC.

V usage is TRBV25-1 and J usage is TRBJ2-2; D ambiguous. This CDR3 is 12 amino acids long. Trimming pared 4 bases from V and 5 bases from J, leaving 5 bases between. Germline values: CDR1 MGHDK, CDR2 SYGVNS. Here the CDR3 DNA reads TGTGCCAGCAGTGTGAGGACCGGGGAGCTGTTTTTT. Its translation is CASSVRTGELFF.

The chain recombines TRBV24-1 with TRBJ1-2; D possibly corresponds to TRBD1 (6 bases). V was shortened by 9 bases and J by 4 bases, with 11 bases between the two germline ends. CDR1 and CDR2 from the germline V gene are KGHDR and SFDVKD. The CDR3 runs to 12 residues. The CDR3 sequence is CATSRGGYGYTF. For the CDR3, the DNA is TGTGCCACCTCCCGAGGGGGCTATGGCTACACCTTC.